Ten or more counts support the clone carrying this T cell receptor (beta chain). Its antigen remains unidentified. The record originates from a study of Graves' ophthalmopathy and Graves' hyperthyroidism. Study context: Peripheral blood was collected at initial diagnosis, before any treatment. Points from the study as a whole: The majority of expanded thyroid clonotypes above 0.001 frequency also occurred in blood. Ophthalmopathy was separated from stable hyperthyroidism by a 13-signature model with 87.88% sensitivity and around 81% specificity.

For repertoire sequencing, the TCR beta CDR3 regions were amplified from RNA transcripts. The first round was an RT-PCR with HTBI primers, and the second round was a multiplex PCR. TCRdb reprocessed the multiplex PCR reads with MiXCR, giving one entry per CDR3 protein. The table lists about half a million distinct CDR3 sequences, about 15% of them singletons, with approximately 9.8% in the top ten. Germline CDR1 reads LNHNV; CDR2 reads YYDKDF (reference sequence). The CDR3 has 16 residues. The V gene end was trimmed by 3 bases and the J gene end by 5 bases; junction bases not matched to a gene: 13. The source of this sequence is a woman in her thirties with Graves' ophthalmopathy. The chain carries TRBV15 and TRBJ2-7; 7 bases are a match to TRBD1. Sequencing was performed on blood. This CDR3 reads CATSSGDRRGNDEQYF. DNA of the CDR3: TGTGCCACCAGCAGCGGGGACAGAAGGGGGAATGACGAGCAGTACTTC.